Listed below are T cell receptor beta chains from one sample, sequenced in a study of blood T cells in healthy people across ages. Each CDR3 protein gets one entry after TCRdb re-called the 5' RACE reads with MiXCR. The sample shows roughly 700,000 distinct CDR3 sequences, roughly 49% of them seen only once. The sequencing input was blood. The receptors originated from a woman between 55 and 75 years old in good health. Both conserved end residues are part of each CDR3. Fields, in order: D gene, clone size, V gene, J gene, CDR3 DNA, CDR3 protein. The D gene is left open where the match is weak. The size entry is marked missing in some rows and otherwise reads once, few, many or a size class.

D gene: TRBD1; clone size: NA; V gene: TRBV5-5; J gene: TRBJ2-7; CDR3 DNA: TGTGCCAGCAGCTCTAGACAGGGCTACGAGCAGTACTTC; CDR3 protein: CASSSRQGYEQYF
D gene: NA; clone size: few; V gene: TRBV18; J gene: TRBJ2-3; CDR3 DNA: TGTGCCAGCTCACTGTCCCACACAGATACGCAGTATTTT; CDR3 protein: CASSLSHTDTQYF
D gene: TRBD1; clone size: NA; V gene: TRBV12-3/TRBV12-4; J gene: TRBJ2-3; CDR3 DNA: TGTGCCAGCAGTTCGGACAGGGAGGTAGATACGCAGTATTTT; CDR3 protein: CASSSDREVDTQYF
D gene: NA; clone size: NA; V gene: TRBV28; J gene: TRBJ1-6; CDR3 DNA: TGTGCCAGCAACGCACAGCCGAGCTCCTATAATTCGCCCCCCCACTTT; CDR3 protein: CASNAQPSSYNSPPHF
D gene: NA; clone size: NA; V gene: TRBV7-3; J gene: TRBJ1-5; CDR3 DNA: TGTGCCAGCAGCGTTCGGACTGTTAGCAATCAGCCCCAGCATTTT; CDR3 protein: CASSVRTVSNQPQHF
D gene: NA; clone size: many; V gene: TRBV21-1; J gene: TRBJ2-3; CDR3 DNA: TGTGCCAGCACCCAAAGGAGAACCGCCTTTAGCACAGATACGCAGTATTTT; CDR3 protein: CASTQRRTAFSTDTQYF
D gene: NA; clone size: NA; V gene: TRBV7-8; J gene: TRBJ1-5; CDR3 DNA: TGTGCCAGCAGCGCGGAGGGGAGTCGGAATCAGCCCCAGCATTTT; CDR3 protein: CASSAEGSRNQPQHF
D gene: NA; clone size: NA; V gene: TRBV20-1; J gene: TRBJ1-2; CDR3 DNA: TGCAGTGCTAGATTGTGGGATTTGGGCTCAAATGGCTACACCTTC; CDR3 protein: CSARLWDLGSNGYTF
D gene: TRBD1; clone size: NA; V gene: TRBV7-8; J gene: TRBJ2-1; CDR3 DNA: TGTGCCAGCAGCTTATCGGGACAGGGGGTGCAGTTCTTC; CDR3 protein: CASSLSGQGVQFF
D gene: NA; clone size: NA; V gene: TRBV5-1; J gene: TRBJ2-5; CDR3 DNA: TGCGCCAGCAGCCACGGCAGCCACGGAGAGACCCAGTACTTC; CDR3 protein: CASSHGSHGETQYF
D gene: NA; clone size: NA; V gene: TRBV29-1; J gene: TRBJ2-3; CDR3 DNA: TGCAGCGTAAAAGACTGGGGGGATACGCAGTATTTT; CDR3 protein: CSVKDWGDTQYF
D gene: TRBD2; clone size: NA; V gene: TRBV12-3/TRBV12-4; J gene: TRBJ2-5; CDR3 DNA: TGTGCCAGCAGTGTAGCGGGAGCGGAGACCCAGTACTTC; CDR3 protein: CASSVAGAETQYF
D gene: NA; clone size: NA; V gene: TRBV3-1; J gene: TRBJ2-4; CDR3 DNA: TGTGCCAGCAGCCTCGGTATCGGACTACCGTACTTC; CDR3 protein: CASSLGIGLPYF
D gene: TRBD2; clone size: NA; V gene: TRBV27; J gene: TRBJ2-1; CDR3 DNA: TGCGCCAGCAGTTTTCCCCCCAGCGGGAGTGGCAATGAGCAGTTCTTC; CDR3 protein: CASSFPPSGSGNEQFF
D gene: TRBD1; clone size: NA; V gene: TRBV6-6; J gene: TRBJ1-5; CDR3 DNA: TGTGCCAGCAGACCGGGACAGAGGGGCAATCAGCCCCAGCATTTT; CDR3 protein: CASRPGQRGNQPQHF
D gene: NA; clone size: NA; V gene: TRBV9; J gene: TRBJ1-2; CDR3 DNA: TGTGCCAGCAGCGTAGAAGGGGGGCTAAGTGGCTACACCTTC; CDR3 protein: CASSVEGGLSGYTF
D gene: NA; clone size: few; V gene: TRBV21-1; J gene: TRBJ1-6; CDR3 DNA: TGTGCCAGCAGCAAAGGTGGACAGGGCCAAGAAGGGTGTTCATCACCCCTCCACTTT; CDR3 protein: CASSKGGQGQEGCSSPLHF
D gene: NA; clone size: once; V gene: TRBV6-5; J gene: TRBJ2-7; CDR3 DNA: TGTGCCAGCAGTTACCGTCGGACCACCGAAACCTACGAGCAGTACTTC; CDR3 protein: CASSYRRTTETYEQYF
D gene: NA; clone size: many; V gene: TRBV5-1; J gene: TRBJ2-6; CDR3 DNA: TGCGCCAGCAGCTTGGTGCTAGGGGTTAAGTCTGGGGCCAACGTCCTGACTTTC; CDR3 protein: CASSLVLGVKSGANVLTF
D gene: NA; clone size: few; V gene: TRBV20-1; J gene: TRBJ2-7; CDR3 DNA: TGCAGTGCTAAGAACTTAGGACGGAAGATCTACGAGCAGTACTTC; CDR3 protein: CSAKNLGRKIYEQYF
D gene: TRBD1; clone size: NA; V gene: TRBV2; J gene: TRBJ2-7; CDR3 DNA: TGTGCCAGCAGTGGACAGGGGGAATACGAGCAGTACTTC; CDR3 protein: CASSGQGEYEQYF
D gene: NA; clone size: NA; V gene: TRBV5-1; J gene: TRBJ2-3; CDR3 DNA: TGCGCCAGCAGCTTGCGAGGGGAAAGCACAGATACGCAGTATTTT; CDR3 protein: CASSLRGESTDTQYF
D gene: TRBD2; clone size: NA; V gene: TRBV2; J gene: TRBJ2-5; CDR3 DNA: TGTGCCAGCAGGGGACTAGCGGGAGGTTTACAAGAGACCCAGTACTTC; CDR3 protein: CASRGLAGGLQETQYF
D gene: NA; clone size: NA; V gene: TRBV20-1; J gene: TRBJ2-1; CDR3 DNA: TGCAGTGTACCGCGGGACAGAGAGTTGAATGAGCAGTTCTTC; CDR3 protein: CSVPRDRELNEQFF
D gene: TRBD2; clone size: NA; V gene: TRBV5-1; J gene: TRBJ2-3; CDR3 DNA: TGCGCCAGCAGCTTGGGCACTAGCGGGAGTTCAGATACGCAGTATTTT; CDR3 protein: CASSLGTSGSSDTQYF
D gene: TRBD2; clone size: NA; V gene: TRBV4-2; J gene: TRBJ2-7; CDR3 DNA: TGTGCCAGCGGGGGGGGACTAGCGGAGACAAGCAATGAGCAGTACTTC; CDR3 protein: CASGGGLAETSNEQYF
D gene: NA; clone size: NA; V gene: TRBV5-4; J gene: TRBJ2-5; CDR3 DNA: TGTGCCAGCAGCTTGGGGCAGCGCAGCGGGACCCAGTACTTC; CDR3 protein: CASSLGQRSGTQYF
D gene: NA; clone size: NA; V gene: TRBV20-1; J gene: TRBJ2-7; CDR3 DNA: TGCAGTGGAGAAGGCAGCTCCTACGAGCAGTACTTC; CDR3 protein: CSGEGSSYEQYF
D gene: TRBD2; clone size: NA; V gene: TRBV12-3/TRBV12-4; J gene: TRBJ2-3; CDR3 DNA: TGTGCCAGCGTGGGGGTACTAGCGGGAGGGGATACGCAGTATTTT; CDR3 protein: CASVGVLAGGDTQYF
D gene: NA; clone size: NA; V gene: TRBV6-5; J gene: TRBJ1-1; CDR3 DNA: TGTGCCAGCAGTAGGCTGGGGACTGAAGCTTTCTTT; CDR3 protein: CASSRLGTEAFF
D gene: TRBD2; clone size: few; V gene: TRBV20-1; J gene: TRBJ2-7; CDR3 DNA: TGCAGTGCCCCGACTAGCGGGACCAGCTCCTACGAGCAGTACTTC; CDR3 protein: CSAPTSGTSSYEQYF
D gene: NA; clone size: NA; V gene: TRBV15; J gene: TRBJ1-4; CDR3 DNA: TGTGCCACCAGCAGAGATCTAGTTGAAAAACTGTTTTTT; CDR3 protein: CATSRDLVEKLFF
D gene: NA; clone size: few; V gene: TRBV4-3; J gene: TRBJ2-6; CDR3 DNA: TGCGCCAGCAGCCAAGAGGCGGAGGCTTACGGGGCCAACGTCCTGACTTTC; CDR3 protein: CASSQEAEAYGANVLTF
D gene: TRBD2; clone size: NA; V gene: TRBV28; J gene: TRBJ2-7; CDR3 DNA: TGTGCCAGCATGCTAAGCGGGAGGGCCAATGAGCAGTACTTC; CDR3 protein: CASMLSGRANEQYF
D gene: NA; clone size: few; V gene: TRBV7-2; J gene: TRBJ2-1; CDR3 DNA: TGTGCCAGCAGCTTAGCCAGGTACAATGAGCAGTTCTTC; CDR3 protein: CASSLARYNEQFF
D gene: NA; clone size: NA; V gene: TRBV6-6; J gene: TRBJ1-2; CDR3 DNA: TGTGCCAGCAGTGACGAGGGTCGGCATGGCTACACCTTC; CDR3 protein: CASSDEGRHGYTF
D gene: NA; clone size: NA; V gene: TRBV2; J gene: TRBJ1-1; CDR3 DNA: TGTGCCAGCAGTGTCGCCAGGGCTTTGAACACCGAAGCTTTCTTT; CDR3 protein: CASSVARALNTEAFF
D gene: NA; clone size: few; V gene: TRBV12-3/TRBV12-4; J gene: TRBJ2-5; CDR3 DNA: TGTGCCAGCAGTGCGGACAGCTACCAAGAGACCCAGTACTTC; CDR3 protein: CASSADSYQETQYF
D gene: NA; clone size: many; V gene: TRBV4-2; J gene: TRBJ2-1; CDR3 DNA: TGTGCCAGCAGTCAGGAACCCAGCTCCTACAATGAGCAGTTCTTC; CDR3 protein: CASSQEPSSYNEQFF
D gene: NA; clone size: once; V gene: TRBV15; J gene: TRBJ2-2; CDR3 DNA: TGTGCCACCAGCAGCCTGACAGGATCACAAAACACCGGGGAGCTGTTTTTT; CDR3 protein: CATSSLTGSQNTGELFF
D gene: NA; clone size: NA; V gene: TRBV19; J gene: TRBJ2-4; CDR3 DNA: TGTGCCAGTAGTATAGATTTCAACAGGGAAACTAAACTAGCCGAAAACATTCAGTACTTC; CDR3 protein: CASSIDFNRETKLAENIQYF
D gene: TRBD2; clone size: NA; V gene: TRBV10-3; J gene: TRBJ2-1; CDR3 DNA: TGTGCCATCAGTCTGGGACTAGCGGGAGTCTCGGCCGATGAGCAGTTCTTC; CDR3 protein: CAISLGLAGVSADEQFF
D gene: NA; clone size: NA; V gene: TRBV5-1; J gene: TRBJ2-1; CDR3 DNA: TGCGCCAGCGGAGACTACAATGAGCAGTTCTTC; CDR3 protein: CASGDYNEQFF
D gene: NA; clone size: NA; V gene: TRBV28; J gene: TRBJ2-7; CDR3 DNA: TGTGCCAGCAGTTCAATCCGGGCCCAGGTTGCGGAGCAGTACTTC; CDR3 protein: CASSSIRAQVAEQYF
D gene: TRBD1; clone size: NA; V gene: TRBV18; J gene: TRBJ1-5; CDR3 DNA: TGTGCCGGCTCACCAGGGACAGGGTATGCCCAGCATTTT; CDR3 protein: CAGSPGTGYAQHF
D gene: NA; clone size: few; V gene: TRBV7-9; J gene: TRBJ1-2; CDR3 DNA: TGTGCCAGCAGCTTAGCGGGACTGCCCTATGGCTACACCTTC; CDR3 protein: CASSLAGLPYGYTF
D gene: NA; clone size: few; V gene: TRBV24-1; J gene: TRBJ2-6; CDR3 DNA: TGTGCCACCAGTGATTTGGGCAGGGTAGACGGGGCCAACGTCCTGACTTTC; CDR3 protein: CATSDLGRVDGANVLTF
D gene: NA; clone size: NA; V gene: TRBV6-1; J gene: TRBJ1-2; CDR3 DNA: TGTGCCAGCAGAACCGGGACACGGAACTATGGCTACACCTTC; CDR3 protein: CASRTGTRNYGYTF
D gene: NA; clone size: many; V gene: TRBV4-3; J gene: TRBJ2-5; CDR3 DNA: TGCGCCAGCAGCCAGCGGACCTGGATGGAGACCCAGTACTTC; CDR3 protein: CASSQRTWMETQYF